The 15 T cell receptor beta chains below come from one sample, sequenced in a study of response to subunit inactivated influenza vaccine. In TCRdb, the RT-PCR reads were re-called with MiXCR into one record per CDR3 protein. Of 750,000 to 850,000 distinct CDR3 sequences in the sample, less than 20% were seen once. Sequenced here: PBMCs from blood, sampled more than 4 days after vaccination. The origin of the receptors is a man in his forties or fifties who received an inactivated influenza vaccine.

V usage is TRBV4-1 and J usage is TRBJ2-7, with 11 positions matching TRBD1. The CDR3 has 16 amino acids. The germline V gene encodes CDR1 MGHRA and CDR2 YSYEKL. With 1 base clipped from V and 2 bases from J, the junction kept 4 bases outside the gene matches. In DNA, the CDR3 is TGCGCCAGCAGCCAAGGCTGGGACAGGGGGGCCTACGAGCAGTACTTC. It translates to CASSQGWDRGAYEQYF.

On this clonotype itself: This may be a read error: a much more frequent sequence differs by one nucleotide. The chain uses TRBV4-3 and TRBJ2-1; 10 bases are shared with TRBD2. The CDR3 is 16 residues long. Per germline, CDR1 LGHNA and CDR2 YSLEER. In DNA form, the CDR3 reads TGCGCCAGCGGCCAAGAACTAGCGGGAACAGTAACTGAGCAGTTCTTC. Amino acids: CASGQELAGTVTEQFF.

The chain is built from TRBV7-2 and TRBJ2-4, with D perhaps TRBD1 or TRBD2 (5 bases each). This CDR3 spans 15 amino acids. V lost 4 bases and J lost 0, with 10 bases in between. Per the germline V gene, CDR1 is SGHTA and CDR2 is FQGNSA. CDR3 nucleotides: TGTGCCAGCAGCTCCACGGGGCTAGCCAAAAACATTCAGTACTTC. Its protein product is CASSSTGLAKNIQYF.

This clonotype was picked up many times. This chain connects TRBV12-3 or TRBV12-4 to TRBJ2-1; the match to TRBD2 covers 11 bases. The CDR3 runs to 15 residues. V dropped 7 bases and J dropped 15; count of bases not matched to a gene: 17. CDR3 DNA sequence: TGTGCCAGCACTACTGATAGCGGGGGGGCTCGGTCTCGGTTCTTC. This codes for CASTTDSGGARSRFF.

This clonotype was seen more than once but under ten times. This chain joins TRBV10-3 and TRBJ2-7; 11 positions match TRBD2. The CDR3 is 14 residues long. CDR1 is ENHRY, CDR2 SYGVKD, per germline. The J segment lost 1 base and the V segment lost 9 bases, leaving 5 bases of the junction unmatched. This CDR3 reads CAIGVAGGSYEQYF. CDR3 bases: TGTGCCATTGGGGTAGCGGGAGGGTCCTACGAGCAGTACTTC.

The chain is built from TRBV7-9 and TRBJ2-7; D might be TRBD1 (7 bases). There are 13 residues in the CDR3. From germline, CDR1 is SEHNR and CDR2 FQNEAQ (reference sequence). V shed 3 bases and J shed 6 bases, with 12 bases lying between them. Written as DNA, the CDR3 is TGTGCCAGCAGCTTGCCAGGGGGGCGCGAGCAGTACTTC. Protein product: CASSLPGGREQYF.

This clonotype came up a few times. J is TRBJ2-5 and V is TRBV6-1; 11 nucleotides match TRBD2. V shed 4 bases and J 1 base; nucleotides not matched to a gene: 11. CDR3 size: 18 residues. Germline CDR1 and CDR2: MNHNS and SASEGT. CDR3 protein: CASSVGQRLAGPQETQYF. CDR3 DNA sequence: TGTGCCAGCAGTGTGGGACAGCGACTAGCGGGACCCCAAGAGACCCAGTACTTC.

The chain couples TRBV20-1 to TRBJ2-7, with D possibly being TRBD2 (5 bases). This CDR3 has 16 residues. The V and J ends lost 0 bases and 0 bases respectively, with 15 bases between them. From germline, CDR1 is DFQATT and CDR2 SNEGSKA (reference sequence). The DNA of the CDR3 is TGCAGTGCTAGAGAACCCGCGGGCCTCAGCTCCTACGAGCAGTACTTC. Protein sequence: CSAREPAGLSSYEQYF.

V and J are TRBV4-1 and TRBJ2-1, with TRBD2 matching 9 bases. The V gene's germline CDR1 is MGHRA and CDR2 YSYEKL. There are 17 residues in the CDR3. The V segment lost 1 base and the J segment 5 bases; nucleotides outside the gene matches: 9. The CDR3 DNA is TGCGCCAGCAGCCAAGTGAGTGGTAGCGGGGGAGACAATGAGCAGTTCTTC. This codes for CASSQVSGSGGDNEQFF.

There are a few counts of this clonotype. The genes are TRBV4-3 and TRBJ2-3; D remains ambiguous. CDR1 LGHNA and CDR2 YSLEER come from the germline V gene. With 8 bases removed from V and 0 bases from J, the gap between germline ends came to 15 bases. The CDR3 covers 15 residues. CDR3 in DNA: TGCGCCAGCGCCTCGGACGGATCTAGCACAGATACGCAGTATTTT. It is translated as CASASDGSSTDTQYF.

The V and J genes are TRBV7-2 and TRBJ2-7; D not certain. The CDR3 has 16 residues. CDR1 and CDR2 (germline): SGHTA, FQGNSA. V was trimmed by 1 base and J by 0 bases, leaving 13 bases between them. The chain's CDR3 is CASSLVAGSSSYEQYF. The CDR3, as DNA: TGTGCCAGCAGCTTAGTTGCCGGAAGTAGCTCCTACGAGCAGTACTTC. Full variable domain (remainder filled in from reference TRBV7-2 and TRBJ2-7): GAGVSQSPSNKVTEKGKDVELRCDPISGHTALYWYRQSLGQGLEFLIYFQGNSAPDKSGLPSDRFSAERTGGSVSTLTIQRTQQEDSAVYLCASSLVAGSSSYEQYFGPGTRLTVT.

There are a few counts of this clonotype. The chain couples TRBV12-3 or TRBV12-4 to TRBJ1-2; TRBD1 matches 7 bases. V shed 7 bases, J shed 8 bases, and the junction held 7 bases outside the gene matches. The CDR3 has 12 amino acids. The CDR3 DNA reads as TGTGCCAGCACTATGACAGGGCTCGGCTACACCTTC. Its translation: CASTMTGLGYTF.

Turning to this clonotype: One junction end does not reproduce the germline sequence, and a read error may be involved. The CDR3 bases are TGTGCCAGCAGCTTAATGCCTAGCACAGATACGCATTATTTT. As protein: CASSLMPSTDTHYF. The chain carries TRBV7-3 and TRBJ2-3; perhaps TRBD2 as D (5 bases). The germline gives CDR1 SGHTA, CDR2 FQGTGA. The CDR3 consists of 14 residues.

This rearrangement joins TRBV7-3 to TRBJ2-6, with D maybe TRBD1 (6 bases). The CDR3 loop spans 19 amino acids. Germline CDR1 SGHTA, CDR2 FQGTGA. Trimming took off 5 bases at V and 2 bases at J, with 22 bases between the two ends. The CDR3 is CASSPLGNRVQPGANVLTF. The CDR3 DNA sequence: TGTGCCAGCAGCCCCCTGGGTAACAGGGTACAGCCTGGGGCCAACGTCCTGACTTTC.

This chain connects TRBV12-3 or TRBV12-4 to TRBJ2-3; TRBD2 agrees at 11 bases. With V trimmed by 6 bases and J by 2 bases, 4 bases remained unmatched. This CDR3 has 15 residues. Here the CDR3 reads CASRVTSGDTDTQYF. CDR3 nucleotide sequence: TGTGCCAGCAGGGTGACTAGCGGGGACACAGATACGCAGTATTTT.